This T cell receptor (beta chain) comes out of a study of cytomegalovirus exposure and HLA in healthy donors (dated by TCRdb to the late 2010s). General notes on the study: In an earlier analysis of approximately 640 of the donors, about 260 Gb of sequence data and roughly 100 million unique TCR beta sequences from about 179 million T cells were reported. An early release that covered some 630 HLA-typed donors contained about 300 gigabases of sequencing data and some 87 million unique TCR sequences. Of the 398 genotyped donors, 81% fell in the genetic ancestry cluster associated with self-reported Caucasian donors. The aim of the study was to test whether cataloging public T cell receptors could identify signatures of past pathogen exposure. The study used immunosequencing to profile the T cell repertoires of more than 650 subjects and linked those repertoires to cytomegalovirus serostatus. A separate validation cohort of some 130 different subjects was used in addition to the approximately 670-subject first cohort. High-throughput TCR immunosequencing, statistical association of individual TCRs with disease status, and machine learning were combined to predict cytomegalovirus infection status. To study patterns of TCR occurrence, a later analysis re-analyzed previously published TCR beta repertoires from just over 650 donors and added high-resolution HLA genotyping. In the later analysis, no new phenotypic data were used to find candidate immune exposures; instead, reliance was placed on TCR beta sequences and their occurrence across donors. In an earlier analysis of 550 to 700 of the donors, high-throughput TCR beta sequencing was used to judge whether each TCR beta V gene segment behaved as functional or pseudogenic. Alongside the repertoire data, information on donor age, sex, ethnicity and CMV serostatus was compiled. A later genetic analysis took genome-wide SNP genotypes for about 55% of the roughly 700 donors and used that subset as a discovery cohort. Every discovery cohort repertoire had been produced on one sequencing platform. HLA typing covered class I and class II loci at four-digit resolution. Typing coverage varied by locus: about 629-630 donors for A, B, C, DRB1 and DQB1; approximately 500 for DQA1; over 600 for DPA1; some 470 for DPB1. About 5 DR-DQ haplotypes were handled as single units for association and clustering, since linkage in the cohort was strong. Among around 400 genotyped donors of the cohort, an average of approximately 240,000 unique TCR beta nucleotide sequences were sequenced per donor, roughly 18% of them non-productive.

For CDR1 and CDR2, the germline V gene (reference sequence) lists MNHNY and SVGAGI. The CDR3 measures 15 amino acids from cysteine to phenylalanine. Solely the CDR3 DNA is kept, with 45 bases framed from the first base. A distance of 13 bases separates the germline ends of V and J, which lose 0 bases and 5 bases respectively. What the authors observed across the whole study: In an earlier analysis of about 540 of the donors, most TCR beta V segments were observed in productive rearrangements about 90% or about 30% of the time, broadly matching IMGT annotations. Seventeen rarely observed V segments, including chromosome 9 orphons, were excluded from the earlier analysis of a few hundred of the donors because counts were too low. Because HLA typing was missing for some donors at each locus, association tests included only the typed subset. The only immune exposure information available for the cohort was CMV serostatus. At a false discovery rate of 0.05, a later analysis linked 16,951 TCR beta sequences to specific HLA alleles. A later genetic analysis associated a missense DCLRE1C variant with V-gene and J-gene trimming of TCR beta chains, and an independent cohort replicated the association. According to a later genetic analysis, donors in an Asian-associated ancestry cluster had fewer N-insertions in productive TCRs than the roughly 660-donor mean. According to a later analysis, parvovirus B19, influenza, CMV and Epstein-Barr virus appeared linked to several top co-occurrence clusters. In both the original and validation cohorts, the classifier was reported to diagnose cytomegalovirus status with high specificity and sensitivity. Strong co-occurrence of HLA alleles, especially DR and DQ, made assigning TCR associations to individual alleles difficult. In a later analysis, the rate of TCR association differed among HLA loci, with DRB1 alleles having the most associated TCRs and HLA-C alleles having the fewest. The 87-base-pair reads could not distinguish some IMGT-functional V segments, including TRBV6-2 and TRBV6-3, so those segments were excluded. Most CMV-associated TCR beta chains appeared to be HLA-restricted in a later analysis, and the HLA associations seemed to be driven largely by CMV exposure. The presence/absence analyses assumed that sequencing depth was roughly uniform across donors, and that assumption may not be true. Correlated functional status among segregating V segments might be attributable to linkage disequilibrium, but an unknown experimental factor could not be ruled out. In vitro tests confirmed that three of the cytomegalovirus-associated TCR beta chains recognize cytomegalovirus antigens. Most TCR sequences were observed very rarely across donors, whereas some public TCRs were present in many individuals. A total of about 150 TCR beta chains were listed by the study as associated with cytomegalovirus. A further reported finding was that TCR beta sequences accurately predicted the HLA-A and HLA-B alleles for most subjects in the first cohort. A group of highly shared sequence variants was considered likely to be a technical artifact of the sequencing pipeline. According to the authors, the approach could potentially be generalized to other disease states and immunological phenotypes. This cohort had only TCR beta chains sequenced, and the lack of alpha or paired-chain data limited which features could be detected. Compared with equally common non-associated chains, HLA-associated TCR beta chains in a later analysis were more clonally expanded and had lower generation probabilities.

The cohort was made up of 666 healthy bone marrow donors. All cohort members were sampled while nominally healthy, although unrecorded immune exposures were likely present. The donor was CMV seronegative and belonged to the group of approximately 320 seronegative cohort members. A peripheral blood sample was provided by each donor, and peripheral blood mononuclear cells were used for TCR beta sequencing. Genomic DNA was extracted from the blood cell samples with the Qiagen DNeasy Blood Extraction Kit. Comments on this clone: The antigen this receptor binds is unknown. Per-base qualities were not stored, and no clone one base away is much larger.

Receptor libraries were prepared by the immunoSEQ multiplex PCR assay. A mixture of 60 forward primers for TCR Vbeta segments and 13 reverse primers for TCR Jbeta segments was used in the multiplex PCR. The CDR3 region of rearranged TCR beta genes was amplified from genomic DNA by a multiplex PCR assay. The Illumina HiSeq System was used to sequence the amplified TCR beta libraries as 87-base-pair reads. The paper's data handling went like this. A later analysis counted some 74 million unique TCR beta chains across the 500 to 850 repertoires, and around 9.9 million of these chains were shared by at least two donors. Raw reads were error-corrected and collapsed into unique sequences with a nearest-neighbor algorithm that merged closely related sequences to remove PCR and sequencing errors. CDR3 sequences were aligned to IMGT reference sequences to assign V, D and J gene segments. For a sequence to be retained, a match of at least six nucleotides to both a V gene segment and a J gene segment was required. Rearrangements were called productive when the CDR3 lacked stop codons and stayed in frame with V and J; all others were non-productive. Following IMGT convention, CDR3 was defined as the stretch from the second conserved V-encoded cysteine to the conserved J-encoded phenylalanine. The earlier analysis of a few hundred of the donors excluded sequences that lacked an unambiguous match to a single V gene segment. In an earlier analysis of more than 500 of the donors, a V segment was called functional when productive rearrangements were above 56.7%, and segregating when the standard deviation between donors exceeded 5%. To diagnose cytomegalovirus status from the catalog of TCR beta chain sequences, a statistical classification framework was built. In a later analysis, TCR nucleotide sequences were compared against IMGT/GENE-DB human TR gene sequences so that V and J genes could be assigned. In a later analysis, CDR3 sequences and most-parsimonious VDJ recombination scenarios were assigned using the TCRdist pipeline. In a later analysis, every TCR beta chain was defined by the combination of its CDR3 amino acid sequence and its V-gene family, and reads without a unique V-gene family were dropped. To address suspected cross-contamination and a sequencing artifact, a later analysis removed roughly 640 highly shared, low-generation-probability nucleotide sequences. A later analysis calculated a clonal expansion index for each public chain from normalized within-repertoire ranks of inferred template counts. Generation probabilities in a later analysis came from a VDJ recombination model fitted to out-of-frame rearrangements, and those results were checked against IGoR. A later analysis scored TCR-TCR, TCR-HLA and TCR-CMV co-occurrence with hypergeometric tests, applying a repertoire-size bias correction to TCR pairs. In a later analysis, false discovery rates were estimated by permuting HLA or CMV assignments 20 times. In a later analysis, co-occurring TCRs were grouped using DBSCAN, and TCRdist sequence similarity was added for clustering within HLA-allele-positive subsets. Co-occurrence clustering excluded repertoires with fewer than 30,000 or more than 120,000 public chains, plus five with anomalous nucleotide sharing. Entries here come from immuneACCESS through TCRdb and include only in-frame sequences with V and J called. Some clones fail to appear in such tables; in the studies checked, an unresolved V gene covers under half of the shortfall, and the cause of the remainder is unknown. Clone size and the V and J calls come from that table; the DNA yielded D and trimming. This sample holds about 200,000 clones; approximately 86% were observed only once. The ten largest make up roughly 0.34% of the sample.

The chain joins TRBV6-6 to TRBJ1-1; the D gene is perhaps TRBD1, on 5 matching bases. Sequenced sample: PBMCs. This clonotype was obtained from a woman in her 30s in good health and CMV-seronegative. Here is the DNA: TGTGCCAGCAGTTACTCGTCGGGGGGTAGGACTGAAGCTTTCTTT. The resulting protein is CASSYSSGGRTEAFF.